Listed below are T cell receptor beta chains from one sample, sequenced in a study of blood T cell repertoires in COVID-19. Libraries were prepared by immunoSEQ multiplex PCR; TCRdb keeps only in-frame clonotypes and omits some of them. The sample records about 230,000 clones, 85% to 90% being singletons. Sequencing used peripheral blood. The origin of the receptors is a middle-aged man with COVID-19, enrolled during active disease. Both conserved end residues are part of each CDR3. D genes are given only for firm matches. Some rows have no size entry. The others give once, few or many, or a class for an expanded clone.

d_gene: TRBD1; v_gene: TRBV7-2; abundance: NA; j_gene: TRBJ1-5; CDR3nt: TGTGCCAGCAGCTTATTGGGGACAGGGGGCGGGCAGCCCCAGCATTTT; CDR3aa: CASSLLGTGGGQPQHF
d_gene: TRBD1; v_gene: TRBV29-1; abundance: NA; j_gene: TRBJ1-1; CDR3nt: TGCAGCGTTGCCCGACAGGGGGACACTGAAGCTTTCTTT; CDR3aa: CSVARQGDTEAFF
d_gene: TRBD1; v_gene: TRBV4-2; abundance: NA; j_gene: TRBJ1-2; CDR3nt: TGTGCCAGCAGCCAAGAGGGGACAGGCGTATATGGCTACACCTTC; CDR3aa: CASSQEGTGVYGYTF
d_gene: TRBD1; v_gene: TRBV4-3; abundance: NA; j_gene: TRBJ2-2; CDR3nt: TGCGCCAGCAGCCAAGACTACAGGGGCGGGGAGCTGTTTTTT; CDR3aa: CASSQDYRGGELFF
d_gene: NA; v_gene: TRBV11-2; abundance: NA; j_gene: TRBJ2-1; CDR3nt: TGTGCCAGCAGCTTAGATCAGGCGGGGACGGGTGAGCAGTTCTTC; CDR3aa: CASSLDQAGTGEQFF
d_gene: TRBD2; v_gene: TRBV10-3; abundance: NA; j_gene: TRBJ2-7; CDR3nt: TGTGCCATCAAGGAGGCGGGGGGCGAGCAGTACTTC; CDR3aa: CAIKEAGGEQYF
d_gene: TRBD2; v_gene: TRBV27; abundance: once; j_gene: TRBJ2-2; CDR3nt: TGTGCCAGCAGTTTATTAGCGGGAGGGATCGGGGAGCTGTTTTTT; CDR3aa: CASSLLAGGIGELFF
d_gene: NA; v_gene: TRBV7-3; abundance: NA; j_gene: TRBJ2-5; CDR3nt: TGTGCCAGCAGCCTGGGGGGATTGGAGACCCAGTACTTC; CDR3aa: CASSLGGLETQYF
d_gene: TRBD2; v_gene: TRBV24-1; abundance: NA; j_gene: TRBJ2-3; CDR3nt: TGTGCCACCAGTGATCTCGGACTAGCGGGGGGCTCAGATACGCAGTATTTT; CDR3aa: CATSDLGLAGGSDTQYF
d_gene: NA; v_gene: TRBV12-3/TRBV12-4; abundance: NA; j_gene: TRBJ1-1; CDR3nt: TGTGCCAGCAGCCCACGGGGCACTGAAGCTTTCTTT; CDR3aa: CASSPRGTEAFF
d_gene: NA; v_gene: TRBV6-2/TRBV6-3; abundance: NA; j_gene: TRBJ1-2; CDR3nt: TGTGCCAGCAGTTACCTATATGGCTACACCTTC; CDR3aa: CASSYLYGYTF
d_gene: TRBD1; v_gene: TRBV12-3/TRBV12-4; abundance: NA; j_gene: TRBJ1-2; CDR3nt: TGTGCCAGCAGTCTACAGGGACAGGGGGCTAGCACCTTC; CDR3aa: CASSLQGQGASTF
d_gene: NA; v_gene: TRBV18; abundance: NA; j_gene: TRBJ1-2; CDR3nt: TGTGCCAGCTCACCATCACAGGGTTTTAACTATGGCTACACCTTC; CDR3aa: CASSPSQGFNYGYTF
d_gene: NA; v_gene: TRBV7-9; abundance: NA; j_gene: TRBJ1-2; CDR3nt: TGTGCCAGCAGCTTAGCTGGGGGGGATGGCTACACCTTC; CDR3aa: CASSLAGGDGYTF
d_gene: TRBD1; v_gene: TRBV18; abundance: NA; j_gene: TRBJ2-3; CDR3nt: TGTGCCAGCTCACCAGGGACAGGTAGAAGCACAGATACGCAGTATTTT; CDR3aa: CASSPGTGRSTDTQYF
d_gene: TRBD2; v_gene: TRBV27; abundance: NA; j_gene: TRBJ2-7; CDR3nt: TGTGCCAGCAGTTTCCACGCCGGGACTAGCGGGACCTACGAGCAGTACTTC; CDR3aa: CASSFHAGTSGTYEQYF
d_gene: TRBD1; v_gene: TRBV9; abundance: NA; j_gene: TRBJ1-2; CDR3nt: TGTGCCAGCAGCCCGGGGACAGGGACCAACTATGGCTACACCTTC; CDR3aa: CASSPGTGTNYGYTF
d_gene: TRBD1; v_gene: TRBV6-5; abundance: NA; j_gene: TRBJ1-2; CDR3nt: TGTGCCACCCGGACAGGGAACTATGGCTACACCTTC; CDR3aa: CATRTGNYGYTF
d_gene: TRBD2; v_gene: TRBV3-1/TRBV3-2; abundance: NA; j_gene: TRBJ2-1; CDR3nt: TGTGCCAGCAGCCAAGATCGGGTAGCGGGGTTCTCCTACAATGAGCAGTTCTTC; CDR3aa: CASSQDRVAGFSYNEQFF
d_gene: NA; v_gene: TRBV24-1; abundance: NA; j_gene: TRBJ2-2; CDR3nt: TGTGCCACCAGTGATTTTTCCAGGACAAACACCGGGGAGCTGTTTTTT; CDR3aa: CATSDFSRTNTGELFF
d_gene: NA; v_gene: TRBV6-6; abundance: NA; j_gene: TRBJ1-1; CDR3nt: TGTGCCAGCAGTTACTCGGCAGGGGTGAACACTGAAGCTTTCTTT; CDR3aa: CASSYSAGVNTEAFF
d_gene: NA; v_gene: TRBV2; abundance: few; j_gene: TRBJ1-4; CDR3nt: TGTGCCAGCATGAGGCAAGCAACTAATGAAAAACTGTTTTTT; CDR3aa: CASMRQATNEKLFF
d_gene: TRBD1; v_gene: TRBV15; abundance: NA; j_gene: TRBJ1-4; CDR3nt: TGTGCCACCAGCAGAGAGTACAGGGGAAGTGGGGCTAATGAAAAACTGTTTTTT; CDR3aa: CATSREYRGSGANEKLFF
d_gene: NA; v_gene: TRBV5-1; abundance: NA; j_gene: TRBJ1-2; CDR3nt: TGCGCCAGCAGCTTGGCGGACGCGGGGGGCTACACCTTC; CDR3aa: CASSLADAGGYTF
d_gene: TRBD1; v_gene: TRBV27; abundance: NA; j_gene: TRBJ1-2; CDR3nt: TGTGCCAGCAGGATTGGGCAGGGGGCTTATGGCTACACCTTC; CDR3aa: CASRIGQGAYGYTF
d_gene: TRBD1; v_gene: TRBV30; abundance: NA; j_gene: TRBJ2-7; CDR3nt: TGTGCCTGGAGTGTAGGCAGGGGGCAGTACGAGCAGTACTTC; CDR3aa: CAWSVGRGQYEQYF
d_gene: TRBD1; v_gene: TRBV12-3/TRBV12-4; abundance: NA; j_gene: TRBJ1-1; CDR3nt: TGTGCCAGCAGTAGACAGGGGAACACTGAAGCTTTCTTT; CDR3aa: CASSRQGNTEAFF
d_gene: TRBD2; v_gene: TRBV5-1; abundance: NA; j_gene: TRBJ2-3; CDR3nt: TGCGCCAGCAGCTTGGACCTAGCGGCGGATACGCAGTATTTT; CDR3aa: CASSLDLAADTQYF
d_gene: TRBD1; v_gene: TRBV5-4; abundance: NA; j_gene: TRBJ2-3; CDR3nt: TGTGCCAGCAGCTCGGTCCGGGACAGCCCCACAGATACGCAGTATTTT; CDR3aa: CASSSVRDSPTDTQYF
d_gene: NA; v_gene: TRBV2; abundance: NA; j_gene: TRBJ2-5; CDR3nt: TGTGCCAGCAGGAGGGACACCCAAGAGACCCAGTACTTC; CDR3aa: CASRRDTQETQYF
d_gene: TRBD1; v_gene: TRBV30; abundance: once; j_gene: TRBJ1-5; CDR3nt: TGTGCCTGGAGTCCGGGACAGGGGCGGCCCCAGCATTTT; CDR3aa: CAWSPGQGRPQHF
d_gene: TRBD2; v_gene: TRBV10-3; abundance: NA; j_gene: TRBJ2-5; CDR3nt: TGTGCCATCAGTGGTAGTTCGGGGGGGGCTTCCGAGACCCAGTACTTC; CDR3aa: CAISGSSGGASETQYF
d_gene: NA; v_gene: TRBV18; abundance: few; j_gene: TRBJ1-1; CDR3nt: TGTGCCAGCTCACCAACCGGGAAGCTAGAGAACACTGAAGCTTTCTTT; CDR3aa: CASSPTGKLENTEAFF
d_gene: NA; v_gene: TRBV14; abundance: NA; j_gene: TRBJ2-2; CDR3nt: TGTGCCAGCAGCCAGCGTTTGGGGCAAGGTGGCGGGGAGCTGTTTTTT; CDR3aa: CASSQRLGQGGGELFF
d_gene: NA; v_gene: TRBV7-8; abundance: NA; j_gene: TRBJ2-2; CDR3nt: TGTGCCAGCAGCTTAGCGGACATACACACCGGGGAGCTGTTTTTT; CDR3aa: CASSLADIHTGELFF
d_gene: TRBD2; v_gene: TRBV3-1/TRBV3-2; abundance: NA; j_gene: TRBJ2-2; CDR3nt: TGTGCCAGCAGCCAATCTGGCGGGGGGGCTTACACCGGGGAGCTGTTTTTT; CDR3aa: CASSQSGGGAYTGELFF
d_gene: TRBD1; v_gene: TRBV18; abundance: NA; j_gene: TRBJ2-1; CDR3nt: TGTGCCAGCTCACTACGGACAGGGGACGATGAGCAGTTCTTC; CDR3aa: CASSLRTGDDEQFF
d_gene: TRBD2; v_gene: TRBV30; abundance: NA; j_gene: TRBJ2-7; CDR3nt: TGTGCCTGGAGTGGCGGGACTAGCGGGTTCTACGAGCAGTACTTC; CDR3aa: CAWSGGTSGFYEQYF
d_gene: NA; v_gene: TRBV7-2; abundance: NA; j_gene: TRBJ1-4; CDR3nt: TGTGCCAGCAGCCCCGGGAGTGTTGTGGTCTATGAAAAACTGTTTTTT; CDR3aa: CASSPGSVVVYEKLFF
d_gene: NA; v_gene: TRBV7-3; abundance: NA; j_gene: TRBJ2-2; CDR3nt: TGTGCCAGCAGCTTAACGAGACAGCTAAACTCGAACACCGGGGAGCTGTTTTTT; CDR3aa: CASSLTRQLNSNTGELFF
d_gene: TRBD2; v_gene: TRBV5-6; abundance: NA; j_gene: TRBJ2-2; CDR3nt: TGTGCCAGCAGCCCCGGGTGGGGTAGCGGGAGGAGCACCGGGGAGCTGTTTTTT; CDR3aa: CASSPGWGSGRSTGELFF
d_gene: TRBD1; v_gene: TRBV12-3/TRBV12-4; abundance: NA; j_gene: TRBJ1-2; CDR3nt: TGTGCCAGCAGTCGACAGGGGGGCTATGGCTACACCTTC; CDR3aa: CASSRQGGYGYTF
d_gene: NA; v_gene: TRBV7-9; abundance: NA; j_gene: TRBJ1-6; CDR3nt: TGTGCCAGCAGCTTAGCGGGACACGGAAATTCACCCCTCCACTTT; CDR3aa: CASSLAGHGNSPLHF
d_gene: NA; v_gene: TRBV28; abundance: NA; j_gene: TRBJ1-2; CDR3nt: TGTGCCAGCAGTTTAGATGTAACTATGGATGACACCTTC; CDR3aa: CASSLDVTMDDTF
d_gene: TRBD1; v_gene: TRBV10-1; abundance: NA; j_gene: TRBJ2-2; CDR3nt: TGCGCCAGCAGTGAGTCGACAGGGGCGAACACCGGGGAGCTGTTTTTT; CDR3aa: CASSESTGANTGELFF
d_gene: TRBD1; v_gene: TRBV7-2; abundance: NA; j_gene: TRBJ1-2; CDR3nt: TGTGCCAGCACCTTGAGGACAGGGGCGGAGAGCTACACCTTC; CDR3aa: CASTLRTGAESYTF
d_gene: TRBD1; v_gene: TRBV6-5; abundance: NA; j_gene: TRBJ2-7; CDR3nt: TGTGCCAGCAGTAACACAGGGGTGCAGTACTTC; CDR3aa: CASSNTGVQYF
d_gene: NA; v_gene: TRBV18; abundance: NA; j_gene: TRBJ2-7; CDR3nt: TGTGCCAGCTCACCACCGACAGACAAGCAGTACTTC; CDR3aa: CASSPPTDKQYF
d_gene: NA; v_gene: TRBV5-4; abundance: NA; j_gene: TRBJ2-2; CDR3nt: TGTGCCAGCAGCTTGGTCACAGGGCGGTCCGGGGAGCTGTTTTTT; CDR3aa: CASSLVTGRSGELFF
d_gene: NA; v_gene: TRBV28; abundance: once; j_gene: TRBJ1-5; CDR3nt: TGTGCCAGCAGTTTATGGTCAGGGGCGGGCAATCAGCCCCAGCATTTT; CDR3aa: CASSLWSGAGNQPQHF
d_gene: NA; v_gene: TRBV6-2/TRBV6-3; abundance: NA; j_gene: TRBJ2-7; CDR3nt: TGTGCCAGCAGTTACTGGAGGGAGGCCGAGCAGTACTTC; CDR3aa: CASSYWREAEQYF
d_gene: NA; v_gene: TRBV9; abundance: NA; j_gene: TRBJ1-1; CDR3nt: TGTGCCAGCAGCGTAGCTGGGCAGCCAAACACTGAAGCTTTCTTT; CDR3aa: CASSVAGQPNTEAFF
d_gene: NA; v_gene: TRBV6-2/TRBV6-3; abundance: NA; j_gene: TRBJ2-7; CDR3nt: TGTGCCAGCAGTTACCTCCCCCGGGGGAGTCTCGGGGGCGAGCAGTACTTC; CDR3aa: CASSYLPRGSLGGEQYF
d_gene: TRBD1; v_gene: TRBV27; abundance: NA; j_gene: TRBJ1-5; CDR3nt: TGTGCCAGCAGTTTAGGATCGGCAGGGGGCACAAACAATCAGCCCCAGCATTTT; CDR3aa: CASSLGSAGGTNNQPQHF
d_gene: TRBD2; v_gene: TRBV6-5; abundance: NA; j_gene: TRBJ2-1; CDR3nt: TGTGCCAGCAGTTACCTCCTAGCGGGAGGGCCGGGTGAGCAGTTCTTC; CDR3aa: CASSYLLAGGPGEQFF
d_gene: TRBD1; v_gene: TRBV4-1; abundance: few; j_gene: TRBJ1-2; CDR3nt: TGCGCCAGCAGCCAAGATGACAGGGGGCGTACTGGCTACACCTTC; CDR3aa: CASSQDDRGRTGYTF
d_gene: NA; v_gene: TRBV19; abundance: few; j_gene: TRBJ1-4; CDR3nt: TGTGCCAGCCGAAATATTAAGGAGACTAATGAAAAACTGTTTTTT; CDR3aa: CASRNIKETNEKLFF
d_gene: NA; v_gene: TRBV27; abundance: NA; j_gene: TRBJ1-1; CDR3nt: TGTGCCAGCAGTTGGGGCAGCCCTTATATCACTGAAGCTTTCTTT; CDR3aa: CASSWGSPYITEAFF
d_gene: TRBD2; v_gene: TRBV18; abundance: NA; j_gene: TRBJ2-3; CDR3nt: TGTGCCAGCTCACCATTAGCGGGAGGTTACTCCAACACAGATACGCAGTATTTT; CDR3aa: CASSPLAGGYSNTDTQYF